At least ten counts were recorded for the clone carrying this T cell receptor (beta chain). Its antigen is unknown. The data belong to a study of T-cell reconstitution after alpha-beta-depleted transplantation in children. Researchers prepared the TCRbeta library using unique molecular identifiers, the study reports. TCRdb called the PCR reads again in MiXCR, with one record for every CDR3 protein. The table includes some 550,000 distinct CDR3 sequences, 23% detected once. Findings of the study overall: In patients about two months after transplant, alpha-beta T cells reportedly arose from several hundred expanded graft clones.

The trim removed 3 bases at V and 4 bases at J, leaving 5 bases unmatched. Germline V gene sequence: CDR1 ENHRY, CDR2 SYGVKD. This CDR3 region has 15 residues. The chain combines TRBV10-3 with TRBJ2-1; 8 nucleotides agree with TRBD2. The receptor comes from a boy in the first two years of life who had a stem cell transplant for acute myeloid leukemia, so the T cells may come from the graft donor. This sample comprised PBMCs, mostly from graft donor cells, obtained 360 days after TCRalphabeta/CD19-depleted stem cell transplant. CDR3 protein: CAISDGGGLYNEQFF. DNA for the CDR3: TGTGCCATCAGTGACGGCGGGGGGCTTTACAATGAGCAGTTCTTC.